The 29 T cell receptor beta chains below all came from one sample that was sequenced in a study of regulatory T cells in long-lasting Graves disease. Library construction for TCR beta used iRepertoire HTBI primers and Arm-PCR of CDR3 regions. TCRdb analysed the multiplex PCR reads with MiXCR anew, one entry per CDR3 protein. Found here are around 420,000 distinct CDR3 sequences, around 16% of them singletons; the top ten hold about 8%. Documented time point: newly diagnosed GD, antithyroid drugs for less than 3 months. Extracted PBMC RNA gave rise to the TCR library. Separately, the same data were catalogued under a study of T cells in Graves' hyperthyroidism and ophthalmopathy.

This sample comprised peripheral blood mononuclear cells (PBMCs), obtained at new diagnosis, from a patient treated with antithyroid drugs. These receptors came from a middle-aged woman with Graves disease.

V usage is TRBV19 and J usage is TRBJ1-5; weak D call: TRBD1 (6 bases). CDR1 and CDR2 (germline): LNHDA, SQIVND (reference sequence). This CDR3 comprises 17 residues. Trimming removed 0 bases at V and 9 bases at J, with 21 bases between. The CDR3 DNA is TGTGCCAGTAGTATAGAACGGGCAGGGACACTCGGGCGGCCCCAGCATTTT. This encodes CASSIERAGTLGRPQHF.

This clonotype has at least ten counts. The CDR3 protein is CASSQDVNIQYF. Here the CDR3 DNA reads TGTGCCAGCAGCCAAGATGTAAACATTCAGTACTTC. The gene calls are TRBV14 and TRBJ2-4; D uncertain. Trimming left V 0 bases short and J 6 bases short, with 3 bases between. CDR1 SGHDN and CDR2 FVKESK come from the germline V gene. There are 12 residues in the CDR3.

The CDR3 DNA sequence: TGTGCCAGCAGCCTAGGAACAGGGGCCAATCAGCCCCAGCATTTT. This sequence encodes CASSLGTGANQPQHF. V gene TRBV7-2 combines with J gene TRBJ1-5; the match to TRBD1 covers 7 bases. V lost 5 bases and J lost 3; bases outside the gene matches: 7. The germline CDR1 and CDR2 sequences are SGHTA and FQGNSA. This CDR3 region has 15 residues. The whole variable domain, filled in from reference TRBV7-2 and TRBJ1-5, reads GAGVSQSPSNKVTEKGKDVELRCDPISGHTALYWYRQSLGQGLEFLIYFQGNSAPDKSGLPSDRFSAERTGGSVSTLTIQRTQQEDSAVYLCASSLGTGANQPQHFGDGTRLSIL.

This chain links TRBV12-3 or TRBV12-4 with TRBJ2-1; the D is unclear. The CDR3 is made up of 12 amino acids. Trimming took 7 bases from V and 10 from J, leaving 14 bases between them. DNA of the CDR3: TGTGCCAGCACCACAAACTCGGACGAGCAGTTCTTC. Encoded protein: CASTTNSDEQFF.

This clonotype was seen ten or more times. This chain uses TRBV5-1 with TRBJ2-7; 8 positions match TRBD1. The CDR3 runs to 14 residues. The germline V gene has CDR1 SGHRS and CDR2 YFSETQ. Unmatched junction bases numbered 7, after V lost 4 bases and J lost 4 bases. CDR3 sequence: CASSTRTGPYEQYF. CDR3 DNA sequence: TGCGCCAGCAGCACCCGGACAGGGCCGTACGAGCAGTACTTC.

This clonotype was detected a few times. The V call is TRBV30, the J call TRBJ2-1; the match to TRBD1 covers 9 bases. Germline CDR1 reads GTSNPN; CDR2 reads SVGIG (reference sequence). The CDR3 runs to 15 residues. J lost 0 bases, V lost 8 bases, and 8 bases had no gene match. The CDR3 protein is CAKDRGGNSYNEQFF. Here the CDR3 DNA reads TGTGCCAAGGACAGGGGAGGGAACTCCTACAATGAGCAGTTCTTC.

This clonotype was counted ten times or more. The CDR3 region has the DNA TGTGCCAGCAGTTTATCCGCGGAAGACTACGAGCAGTACTTC. Encoded protein: CASSLSAEDYEQYF. This chain links TRBV28 with TRBJ2-7; D gene ambiguous. The CDR3 length is 14 residues. The V gene lost 1 base and the J gene lost 3 bases, with 10 bases spanning the gap. From germline, CDR1 is MDHEN and CDR2 SYDVKM.

The chain combines TRBV11-1 with TRBJ2-7; D unresolved. Per the germline V gene, CDR1 is SGHAT and CDR2 is FQDESV (reference sequence). The CDR3 runs 14 residues. Trimming left V 2 bases short and J 2 bases short, with 10 bases between. CDR3 nucleotide sequence: TGTGCCAGCAGCTTACGTACCCCCGCCTACGAGCAGTACTTC. Its protein is CASSLRTPAYEQYF.

The sample holds many counts of this clonotype. The chain uses TRBV4-3 and TRBJ2-7, with 7 bases fitting TRBD1. From germline, CDR1 is LGHNA and CDR2 YSLEER. The CDR3 runs to 14 residues. V lost 1 base to trimming and J lost 1 base; unmatched junction nucleotides: 1. CDR3 in amino acids: CASSQVGQSYEQYF. CDR3 nucleotide sequence: TGCGCCAGCAGCCAAGTGGGACAGTCCTACGAGCAGTACTTC.

J is TRBJ2-7 and V is TRBV6-2 or TRBV6-3, with no clear D. The CDR3 contains 14 residues. V lost 5 bases, J lost 1 base, and 12 bases lay in between. Germline V gives CDR1 MNHEY, CDR2 SVGEGT. In nucleotides, the CDR3 is TGTGCCAGCAGTGAAGGCCTAGAGTCCTACGAGCAGTACTTC. Its protein is CASSEGLESYEQYF.

The chain couples TRBV15 to TRBJ1-1, with D hard to call. The CDR3 spans 14 residues. The germline V gene has CDR1 LNHNV and CDR2 YYDKDF (reference sequence). V was cut by 6 bases and J by 4 bases, with 15 bases left in between. As DNA, the CDR3 is TGTGCCACCAGAACTACGACTTTTAGCACTGAAGCTTTCTTT. It translates to CATRTTTFSTEAFF.

This clonotype came up many times. The V and J genes are TRBV7-8 and TRBJ1-1; D is ambiguous. Germline V gives CDR1 SGHVS, CDR2 FQNEAQ. This CDR3 spans 14 amino acids. V was pared by 1 base and J by 1 base, with 7 bases between. CDR3 amino acids: CASSLGAANTEAFF. CDR3 DNA sequence: TGTGCCAGCAGCTTAGGCGCAGCGAACACTGAAGCTTTCTTT.

A word on this clonotype: With a much larger clone just one base away, this may be a read error. The rearrangement joins TRBV3-1 to TRBJ2-7, with unresolved D. The CDR3 extends over 12 amino acids. Germline CDR1 and CDR2: LGHDT and YNNKEL (reference sequence). CDR3: CAGSQGGGEQYF. DNA for the CDR3: TGTGCCGGCAGCCAAGGCGGCGGCGAGCAGTACTTC.

In regard to this clonotype: A much larger clone is a single base away; this may be a read error. The V gene is TRBV7-9, the J gene TRBJ2-2; the D gene is possibly TRBD1 (5 bases). This CDR3 is built from 15 residues. The ends were cut back, 5 bases at V and 4 bases at J, with 14 bases in the middle. Germline V gene lookup returns CDR1 SEHNR and CDR2 FQNEAQ (reference sequence). CDR3 sequence (DNA): TGTGCCAGCAGCCTCCAGAGGACATCCACCGGGGAGCTGTTTTTT. Translating it yields CASSLQRTSTGELFF. The full variable domain, its missing parts supplied by reference TRBV7-9 and TRBJ2-2, is DTGVSQNPRHKITKRGQNVTFRCDPISEHNRLYWYRQTLGQGPEFLTYFQNEAQLEKSRLLSDRFSAERPKGSFSTLEIQRTEQGDSAMYLCASSLQRTSTGELFFGEGSRLTVL.

This clonotype was recorded many times. V usage is TRBV6-1 and J usage is TRBJ1-1; D not resolved. The germline gives CDR1 MNHNS, CDR2 SASEGT. Trimming shortened V by 1 base and J by 4 bases, and 19 bases separated the two germline ends. The CDR3 length is 17 residues. The CDR3 bases are TGTGCCAGCAGTGAAGAAAGACACGACGTAACCGTCACTGAAGCTTTCTTT. As protein: CASSEERHDVTVTEAFF.

At least ten counts were recorded for this clonotype. This rearrangement joins TRBV10-3 to TRBJ1-5; TRBD1 might be the D (5 bases). Germline V gives CDR1 ENHRY, CDR2 SYGVKD. This CDR3 spans 12 amino acids. V lost 8 bases and J lost 6, with 11 bases in between. CDR3 sequence reads: CAIGEGFQPQHF. The CDR3 coding sequence is TGTGCCATCGGGGAGGGGTTTCAGCCCCAGCATTTT.

This clonotype occurred once. This rearrangement joins TRBV4-1 to TRBJ2-5; D is ambiguous. The DNA end is more similar to TRBJ2-1, so the J call may be wrong. The CDR3 runs to 16 residues. Germline V gene data show CDR1 as MGHRA and CDR2 as YSYEKL. The CDR3 DNA reads as TGCGCCAGCAGCCAAGATTCTTCGTTAGCCCGCAATGAGCAGTTCTTC. Translation gives CASSQDSSLARNEQFF.

This clonotype was counted a few times. This rearrangement joins TRBV14 to TRBJ1-2, with a weak D call TRBD1 (5 bases). Deletions cut 2 bases from V and 7 bases from J, with 8 bases between. This CDR3 comprises 12 residues. CDR1 and CDR2 (germline): SGHDN, FVKESK. DNA for the CDR3: TGTGCCAGCAGCCAAAACCAGGGTGGCTACACCTTC. As protein: CASSQNQGGYTF.

The table lists this clonotype with many counts. The CDR3: CASSTGRNEKLFF. The CDR3 DNA reads as TGTGCCAGCTCAACAGGACGAAATGAAAAACTGTTTTTT. V usage is TRBV18 and J usage is TRBJ1-4; the D gene is possibly TRBD1 (5 bases). In germline, CDR1 is KGHSH, CDR2 LQKENI. V lost 5 bases to trimming and J lost 5 bases, with 9 bases between them. The CDR3 consists of 13 residues.

This clonotype was counted at least ten times. The rearrangement joins TRBV28 to TRBJ1-5, with TRBD1 identical over 7 bases. The CDR3 covers 14 residues. V shed 5 bases and J 3 bases; nucleotides not matched to a gene: 4. Per germline, CDR1 MDHEN and CDR2 SYDVKM. Written as DNA, the CDR3 is TGTGCCAGCAGTACCGACAGGGTCAATCAGCCCCAGCATTTT. Amino acids: CASSTDRVNQPQHF. The full variable domain, with the rest looked up from reference TRBV28 and TRBJ1-5, is DVKVTQSSRYLVKRTGEKVFLECVQDMDHENMFWYRQDPGLGLRLIYFSYDVKMKEKGDIPEGYSVSREKKERFSLILESASTNQTSMYLCASSTDRVNQPQHFGDGTRLSIL.

Many counts were recorded for this clonotype. This chain links TRBV9 with TRBJ1-1; possibly TRBD1 for D (5 bases). Trimming shortened V by 4 bases and J by 3 bases, and 16 bases separated the two germline ends. The CDR3 is made up of 15 amino acids. Germline V gene lookup returns CDR1 SGDLS and CDR2 YYNGEE. The CDR3 nucleotides read TGTGCCAGCAGCCCGCGGGGGGGGGTGGACACTGAAGCTTTCTTT. Translated, it gives CASSPRGGVDTEAFF.

The sample holds many counts of this clonotype. An end of the junction differs from the germline gene, which may be a read error. The chain employs TRBV15 and TRBJ2-3, with 9 nucleotides matching TRBD2. CDR3 length: 17 amino acids. Germline CDR1 is LNHNV and CDR2 is YYDKDF (reference sequence). This CDR3 reads CAISLERREGPRYTQYF. CDR3 bases: TGTGCCATCAGCCTGGAGAGGCGGGAGGGCCCTCGATATACGCAGTATTTT.

This clonotype was seen ten or more times. The rearrangement uses TRBV28 and TRBJ2-1, with D perhaps assigned TRBD1 or TRBD2 (7 bases each). Trimming cost V 10 bases and J 7 bases, with 23 bases left between them. Germline lookup yields CDR1 MDHEN and CDR2 SYDVKM. The CDR3 consists of 15 residues. The CDR3 reads CAISGPSQGGNEQFF. Written as DNA, the CDR3 is TGTGCCATTTCGGGCCCATCTCAGGGGGGGAATGAGCAGTTCTTC.

Many counts were recorded for this clonotype. The V call is TRBV12-3 or TRBV12-4, the J call TRBJ2-3, with D perhaps TRBD1 (5 bases). The CDR3 contains 19 residues. Trimming took 7 bases from V and 1 from J, leaving 27 bases between them. The DNA of the CDR3 is TGTGCCAGCACCTTCCGTGGGGCAGGTCTTAACCGGGGCACAGATACGCAGTATTTT. It yields the protein CASTFRGAGLNRGTDTQYF.

This clonotype was seen many times. V gene TRBV20-1 combines with J gene TRBJ2-3, with TRBD2 as a possible D gene (6 bases). Germline V gene sequence: CDR1 DFQATT, CDR2 SNEGSKA (reference sequence). The CDR3 loop spans 13 amino acids. The ends were cut back, 4 bases at V and 3 bases at J, with 11 bases in the middle. Written as DNA, the CDR3 is TGCAGTGCTACACCGACTAGGACAGATACGCAGTATTTT. Translating it yields CSATPTRTDTQYF.

There are many counts of this clonotype. At one end, the junction sequence differs from germline, possibly due to a read error. The V and J genes are TRBV30 and TRBJ2-7; 13 nucleotides match TRBD2. The CDR3 loop spans 14 amino acids. Per germline, CDR1 GTSNPN and CDR2 SVGIG (reference sequence). Here the CDR3 reads CACSGTSGIGEQYF. In DNA form, the CDR3 reads TGTGCCTGTAGTGGGACTAGCGGGATTGGGGAGCAGTACTTC.

The table lists this clonotype with many counts. The V gene is TRBV7-2, the J gene TRBJ1-1; D gene uncertain. Germline CDR1 reads SGHTA; CDR2 reads FQGNSA. V lost 2 bases to trimming and J lost 2 bases, with 9 bases between them. This CDR3 region has 14 residues. CDR3 coding DNA: TGTGCCAGCAGCTTACTGGGTTTTAACACTGAAGCTTTCTTT. Its translation is CASSLLGFNTEAFF.

There are many counts of this clonotype. V and J are TRBV12-3 or TRBV12-4 and TRBJ2-3; TRBD2 matches 10 bases. V lost 2 bases to trimming and J lost 5 bases; unmatched junction nucleotides: 13. The CDR3 is 18 residues long. CDR3 protein: CASSLSPPGSGREDTQYF. Here the CDR3 DNA reads TGTGCCAGCAGTTTAAGTCCCCCCGGGAGCGGGAGGGAAGATACGCAGTATTTT.

This clonotype was recorded at least ten times. In nucleotides, the CDR3 is TGTGCCAGCAGCTCACTAGCGGGAGGGGATGTGACCGGGGAGCTGTTTTTT. Translating it yields CASSSLAGGDVTGELFF. The V gene is TRBV7-8, the J gene TRBJ2-2; 13 bases agree with TRBD2. The germline gives CDR1 SGHVS, CDR2 FQNEAQ. CDR3 length: 17 amino acids. Losses at the gene ends were 4 bases for V and 5 bases for J; bases not matched to a gene: 7.